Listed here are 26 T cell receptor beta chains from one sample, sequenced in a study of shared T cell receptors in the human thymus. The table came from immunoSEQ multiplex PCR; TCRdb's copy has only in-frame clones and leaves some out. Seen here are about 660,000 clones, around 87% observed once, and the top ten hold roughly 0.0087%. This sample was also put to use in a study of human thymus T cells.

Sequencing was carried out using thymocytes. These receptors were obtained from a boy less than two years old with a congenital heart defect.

CDR3 sequence: CASAVAGGRYNEQFF. The CDR3 DNA reads as TGTGCTAGTGCCGTAGCGGGGGGACGGTACAATGAGCAGTTCTTC. V usage is TRBV12-5 and J usage is TRBJ2-1, with 10 bases lining up with TRBD2. V trimming: 7 bases; J trimming: 4 bases; junction bases outside the gene matches: 7. The CDR3 totals 15 residues. The V gene's germline CDR1 is LGHNT and CDR2 FRNRAP. The whole variable domain, filled in from reference TRBV12-5 and TRBJ2-1, reads DARVTQTPRHKVTEMGQEVTMRCQPILGHNTVFWYRQTMMQGLELLAYFRNRAPLDDSGMPKDRFSAEMPDATLATLKIQPSEPRDSAVYFCASAVAGGRYNEQFFGPGTRLTVL.

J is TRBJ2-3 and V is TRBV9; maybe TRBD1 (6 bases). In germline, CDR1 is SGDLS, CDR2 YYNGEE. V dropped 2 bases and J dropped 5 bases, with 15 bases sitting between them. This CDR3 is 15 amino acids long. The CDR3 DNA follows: TGTGCCAGCAGCGTCCAGTGGGGGCCGGAAGATACGCAGTATTTT. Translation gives CASSVQWGPEDTQYF.

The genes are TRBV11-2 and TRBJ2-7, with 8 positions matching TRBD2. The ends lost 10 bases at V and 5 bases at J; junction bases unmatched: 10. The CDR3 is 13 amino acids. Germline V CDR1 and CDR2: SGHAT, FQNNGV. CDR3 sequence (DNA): TGTGCCAACGGGGGGGCAGGAGGGAACGAGCAGTACTTC. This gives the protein CANGGAGGNEQYF. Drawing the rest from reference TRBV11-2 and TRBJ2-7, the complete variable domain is EAGVAQSPRYKIIEKRQSVAFWCNPISGHATLYWYQQILGQGPKLLIQFQNNGVVDDSQLPKDRFSAERLKGVDSTLKIQPAKLEDSAVYLCANGGAGGNEQYFGPGTRLTVT.

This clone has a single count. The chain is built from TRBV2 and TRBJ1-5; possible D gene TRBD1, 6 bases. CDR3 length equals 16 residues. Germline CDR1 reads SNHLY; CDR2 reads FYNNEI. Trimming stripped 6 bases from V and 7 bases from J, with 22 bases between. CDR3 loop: CASRPRRGFVQQPQHF. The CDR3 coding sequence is TGTGCCAGCAGGCCCCGTAGGGGGTTCGTTCAACAGCCCCAGCATTTT.

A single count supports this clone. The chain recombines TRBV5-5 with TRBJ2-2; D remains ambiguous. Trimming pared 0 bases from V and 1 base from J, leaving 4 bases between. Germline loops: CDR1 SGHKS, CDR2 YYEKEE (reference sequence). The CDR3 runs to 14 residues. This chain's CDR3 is CASSLVKNTGELFF. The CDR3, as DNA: TGTGCCAGCAGCTTGGTAAAGAACACCGGGGAGCTGTTTTTT.

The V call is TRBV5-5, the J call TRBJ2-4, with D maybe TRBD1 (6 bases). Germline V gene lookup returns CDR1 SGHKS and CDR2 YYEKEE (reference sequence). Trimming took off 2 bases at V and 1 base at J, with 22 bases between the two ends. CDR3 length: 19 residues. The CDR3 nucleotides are TGTGCCAGCAGCTTTCCGTCAGGGGATGGGTTCAGGGCCAAAAACATTCAGTACTTC. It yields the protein CASSFPSGDGFRAKNIQYF. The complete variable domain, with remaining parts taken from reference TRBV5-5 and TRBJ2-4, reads DAGVTQSPTHLIKTRGQQVTLRCSPISGHKSVSWYQQVLGQGPQFIFQYYEKEERGRGNFPDRFSARQFPNYSSELNVNALLLGDSALYLCASSFPSGDGFRAKNIQYFGAGTRLSVL.

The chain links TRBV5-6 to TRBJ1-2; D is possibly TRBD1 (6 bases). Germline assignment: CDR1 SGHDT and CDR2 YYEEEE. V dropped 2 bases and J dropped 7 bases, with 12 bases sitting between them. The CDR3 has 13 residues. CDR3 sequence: CASSFGRGGGYTF. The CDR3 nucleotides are TGTGCCAGCAGCTTTGGCAGGGGTGGTGGCTACACCTTC.

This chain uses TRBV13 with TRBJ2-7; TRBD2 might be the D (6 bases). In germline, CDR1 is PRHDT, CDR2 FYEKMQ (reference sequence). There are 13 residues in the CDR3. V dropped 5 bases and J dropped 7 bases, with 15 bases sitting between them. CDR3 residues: CASSRLGVREQYF. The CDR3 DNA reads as TGTGCCAGCAGCCGACTAGGGGTACGGGAGCAGTACTTC. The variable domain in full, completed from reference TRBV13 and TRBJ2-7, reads AAGVIQSPRHLIKEKRETATLKCYPIPRHDTVYWYQQGPGQDPQFLISFYEKMQSDKGSIPDRFSAQQFSDYHSELNMSSLELGDSALYFCASSRLGVREQYFGPGTRLTVT.

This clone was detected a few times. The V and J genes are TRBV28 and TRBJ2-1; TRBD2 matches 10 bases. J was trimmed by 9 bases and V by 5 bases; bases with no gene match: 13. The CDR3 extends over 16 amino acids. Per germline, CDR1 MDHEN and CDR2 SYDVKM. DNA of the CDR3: TGTGCCAGCAGTCCCGGCCTAGCGGGAGTTAACTTTGAGCAGTTCTTC. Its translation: CASSPGLAGVNFEQFF.

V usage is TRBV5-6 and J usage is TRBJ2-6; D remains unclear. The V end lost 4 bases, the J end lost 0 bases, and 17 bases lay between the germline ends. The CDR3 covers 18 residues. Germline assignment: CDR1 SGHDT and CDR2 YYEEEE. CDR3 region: CASSHRQNPLSGANVLTF. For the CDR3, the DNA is TGTGCCAGCAGCCACAGACAAAACCCCCTCTCTGGGGCCAACGTCCTGACTTTC.

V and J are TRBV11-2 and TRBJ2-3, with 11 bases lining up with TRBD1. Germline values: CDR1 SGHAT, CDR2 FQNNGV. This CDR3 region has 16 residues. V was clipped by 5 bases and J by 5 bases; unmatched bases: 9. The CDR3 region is CASSPGDRGMEDTQYF. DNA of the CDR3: TGTGCCAGCAGCCCAGGGGACAGGGGGATGGAAGATACGCAGTATTTT.

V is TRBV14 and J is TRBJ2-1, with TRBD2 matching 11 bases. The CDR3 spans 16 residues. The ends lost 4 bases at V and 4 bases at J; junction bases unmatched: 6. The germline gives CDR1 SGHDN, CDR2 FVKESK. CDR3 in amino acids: CASSPPLAGGYNEQFF. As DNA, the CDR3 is TGTGCCAGCAGCCCTCCCCTAGCGGGGGGATACAATGAGCAGTTCTTC.

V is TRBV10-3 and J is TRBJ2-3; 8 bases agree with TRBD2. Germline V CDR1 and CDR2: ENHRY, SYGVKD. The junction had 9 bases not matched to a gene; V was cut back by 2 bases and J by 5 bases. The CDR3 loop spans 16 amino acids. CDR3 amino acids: CAISEKLAEGRDTQYF. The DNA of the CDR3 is TGTGCCATCAGTGAGAAACTAGCGGAGGGTCGAGATACGCAGTATTTT.

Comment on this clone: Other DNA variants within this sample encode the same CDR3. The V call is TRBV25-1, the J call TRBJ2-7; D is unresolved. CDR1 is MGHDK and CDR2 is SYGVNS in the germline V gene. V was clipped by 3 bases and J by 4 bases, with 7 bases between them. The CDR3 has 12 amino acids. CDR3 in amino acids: CASSDRGYEQYF. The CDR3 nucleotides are TGTGCCAGCAGTGATCGCGGTTACGAGCAGTACTTC.

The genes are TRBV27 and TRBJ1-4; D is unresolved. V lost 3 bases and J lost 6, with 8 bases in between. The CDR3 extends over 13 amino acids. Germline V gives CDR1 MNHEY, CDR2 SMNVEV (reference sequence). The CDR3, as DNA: TGTGCCAGCAGTTTTAGGCGGGATGAAAAACTGTTTTTT. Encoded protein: CASSFRRDEKLFF.

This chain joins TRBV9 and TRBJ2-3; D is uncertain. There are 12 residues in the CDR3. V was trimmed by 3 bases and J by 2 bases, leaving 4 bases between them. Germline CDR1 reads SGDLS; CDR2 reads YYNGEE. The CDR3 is CASSAHTDTQYF. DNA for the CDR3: TGTGCCAGCAGCGCCCACACAGATACGCAGTATTTT.

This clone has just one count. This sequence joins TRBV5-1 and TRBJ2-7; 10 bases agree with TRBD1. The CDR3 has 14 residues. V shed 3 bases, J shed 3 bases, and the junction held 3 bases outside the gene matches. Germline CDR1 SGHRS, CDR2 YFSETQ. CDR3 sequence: CASSWDRGHYEQYF. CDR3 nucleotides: TGCGCCAGCAGCTGGGACAGGGGCCACTACGAGCAGTACTTC.

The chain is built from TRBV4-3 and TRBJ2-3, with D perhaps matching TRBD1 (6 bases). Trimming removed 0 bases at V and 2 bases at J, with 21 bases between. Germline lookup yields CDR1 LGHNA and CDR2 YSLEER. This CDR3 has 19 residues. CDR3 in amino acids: CASSQDIPTTGWFTDTQYF. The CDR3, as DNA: TGCGCCAGCAGCCAAGATATCCCCACAACAGGGTGGTTCACAGATACGCAGTATTTT.

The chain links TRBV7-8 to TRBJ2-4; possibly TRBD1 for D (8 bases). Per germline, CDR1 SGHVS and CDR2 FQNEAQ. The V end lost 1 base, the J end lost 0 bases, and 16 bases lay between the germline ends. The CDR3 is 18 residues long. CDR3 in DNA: TGTGCCAGCAGCTTAGGAGTACAGGGGGAGGGAGCCAAAAACATTCAGTACTTC. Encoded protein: CASSLGVQGEGAKNIQYF.

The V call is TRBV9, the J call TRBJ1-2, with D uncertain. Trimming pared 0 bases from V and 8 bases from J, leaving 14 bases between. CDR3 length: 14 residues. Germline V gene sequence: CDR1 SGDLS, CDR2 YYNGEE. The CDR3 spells CASSVGSQVRGYTF. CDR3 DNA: TGTGCCAGCAGCGTAGGTTCCCAGGTTCGCGGCTACACCTTC.

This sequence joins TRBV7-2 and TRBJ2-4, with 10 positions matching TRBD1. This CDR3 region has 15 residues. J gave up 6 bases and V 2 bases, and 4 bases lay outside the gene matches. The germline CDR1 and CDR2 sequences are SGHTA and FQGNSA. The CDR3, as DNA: TGTGCCAGCAGCTTAAGGGACAGGGGACGAAACATTCAGTACTTC. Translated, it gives CASSLRDRGRNIQYF.

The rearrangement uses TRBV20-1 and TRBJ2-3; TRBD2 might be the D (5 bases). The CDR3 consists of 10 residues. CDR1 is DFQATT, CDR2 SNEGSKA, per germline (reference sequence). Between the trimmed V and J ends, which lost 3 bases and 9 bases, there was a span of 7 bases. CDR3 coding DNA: TGCAGTGCTAGTGGAGGCACGCAGTATTTT. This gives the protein CSASGGTQYF.

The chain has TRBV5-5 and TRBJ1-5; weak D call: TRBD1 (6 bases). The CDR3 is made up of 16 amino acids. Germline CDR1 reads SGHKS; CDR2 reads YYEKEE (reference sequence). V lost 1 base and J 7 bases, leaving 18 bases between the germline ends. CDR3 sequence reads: CASSLSLQGPWQPQHF. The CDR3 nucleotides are TGTGCCAGCAGCTTGTCACTCCAGGGGCCATGGCAGCCCCAGCATTTT.

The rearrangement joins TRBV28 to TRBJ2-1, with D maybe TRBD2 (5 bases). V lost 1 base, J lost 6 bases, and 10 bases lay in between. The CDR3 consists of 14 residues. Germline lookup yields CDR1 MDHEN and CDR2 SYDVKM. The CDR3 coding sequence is TGTGCCAGCAGTTTATTGAGGGCGAGCAATGAGCAGTTCTTC. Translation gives CASSLLRASNEQFF.

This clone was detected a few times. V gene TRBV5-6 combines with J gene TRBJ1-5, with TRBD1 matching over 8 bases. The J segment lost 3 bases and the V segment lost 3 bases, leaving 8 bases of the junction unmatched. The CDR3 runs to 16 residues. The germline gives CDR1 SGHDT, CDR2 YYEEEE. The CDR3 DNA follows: TGTGCCAGCAGCTACGGACAGGGTGGGGCCAATCAGCCCCAGCATTTT. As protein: CASSYGQGGANQPQHF.

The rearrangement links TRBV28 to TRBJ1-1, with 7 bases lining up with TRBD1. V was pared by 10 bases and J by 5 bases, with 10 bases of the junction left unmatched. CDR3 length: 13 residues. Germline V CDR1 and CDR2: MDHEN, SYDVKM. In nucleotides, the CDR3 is TGTGCCATTCAGACAGGGACTTTTACTGAAGCTTTCTTT. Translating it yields CAIQTGTFTEAFF.